This TCR beta chain comes out of a study of cytomegalovirus exposure and HLA in healthy donors. The repertoire was sequenced with immunoSEQ multiplex PCR; TCRdb's copy has only in-frame clones and lacks some. This table holds about 120,000 clones, around 85% found once. From germline, CDR1 is SQVTM and CDR2 ANQGSEA. The CDR3 has 13 amino acids. Trimming at V came to 6 bases and at J to 1 base, leaving 1 base not matched to a gene. Sequenced material: PBMCs. The chain couples TRBV29-1 to TRBJ2-7; 12 bases map to TRBD2. This clonotype was obtained from a woman aged 25-40 years in good health and CMV-seronegative. The CDR3 reads CSVTSGGSYEQYF. CDR3 in DNA: TGCAGCGTAACTAGCGGGGGGTCCTACGAGCAGTACTTC.